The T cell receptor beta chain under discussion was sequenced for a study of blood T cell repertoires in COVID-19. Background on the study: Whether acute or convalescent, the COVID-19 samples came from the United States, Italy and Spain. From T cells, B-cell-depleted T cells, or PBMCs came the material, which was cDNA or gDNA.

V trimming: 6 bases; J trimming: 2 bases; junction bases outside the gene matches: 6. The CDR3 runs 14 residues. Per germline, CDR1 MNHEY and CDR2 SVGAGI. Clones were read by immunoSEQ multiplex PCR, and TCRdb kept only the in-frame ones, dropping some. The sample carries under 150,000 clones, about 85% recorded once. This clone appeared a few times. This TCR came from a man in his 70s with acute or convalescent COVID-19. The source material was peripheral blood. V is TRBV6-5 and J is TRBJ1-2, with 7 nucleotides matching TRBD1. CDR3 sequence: CASSGQEPNYGYTF. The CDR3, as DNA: TGTGCCAGCAGCGGACAGGAGCCCAACTATGGCTACACCTTC.